The next 7 T cell receptor beta chains were all read from a single sample in a study of OX40 agonist ivuxolimab in advanced cancers. Using immunoSEQ multiplex PCR, the repertoire was profiled, and TCRdb retains in-frame clones only, with some absent. This sample has tens of thousands of clones, with over 75% found just once. The sequenced sample was CD4+ or CD8+ T cells sorted from blood, obtained in a trial of the OX40 agonist ivuxolimab. These receptors were collected from an adult with an advanced solid tumor such as melanoma, head and neck, liver or kidney cancer.

This chain joins TRBV30 and TRBJ2-7, with TRBD2 matching over 10 bases. V trimming: 5 bases; J trimming: 6 bases; junction bases outside the gene matches: 7. Germline V gene lookup returns CDR1 GTSNPN and CDR2 SVGIG (reference sequence). This CDR3 region has 13 residues. Here the CDR3 reads CAWAISGGSEQYF. In DNA, the CDR3 is TGTGCCTGGGCCATTAGCGGGGGGTCCGAGCAGTACTTC.

The chain combines TRBV18 with TRBJ2-5, with D tentatively TRBD1 or TRBD2 (6 bases each). Trimming shortened V by 0 bases and J by 5 bases, and 10 bases separated the two germline ends. Germline CDR1 reads KGHSH; CDR2 reads LQKENI. The CDR3 runs to 14 residues. For the CDR3, the DNA is TGTGCCAGCTCACCACCTACAGGGAGGGAGACCCAGTACTTC. Translation gives CASSPPTGRETQYF.

V is TRBV5-1 and J is TRBJ1-2; 12 bases map to TRBD1. Germline V CDR1 and CDR2: SGHRS, YFSETQ. V shed 0 bases and J 4 bases; nucleotides not matched to a gene: 7. The CDR3 has 17 residues. Here the CDR3 DNA reads TGCGCCAGCAGCTTGGCGGGACAGGGGGCCTTCATCTATGGCTACACCTTC. Residues: CASSLAGQGAFIYGYTF. Supplemented by reference TRBV5-1 and TRBJ1-2, the full variable domain reads KAGVTQTPRYLIKTRGQQVTLSCSPISGHRSVSWYQQTPGQGLQFLFEYFSETQRNKGNFPGRFSGRQFSNSRSEMNVSTLELGDSALYLCASSLAGQGAFIYGYTFGSGTRLTVV.

This clone has just a few counts. The chain joins TRBV9 to TRBJ1-1; 7 nucleotides match TRBD1. The CDR3 is made up of 15 amino acids. Losses at the gene ends were 0 bases for V and 5 bases for J; bases not matched to a gene: 7. CDR1 SGDLS and CDR2 YYNGEE come from the germline V gene. The CDR3 protein is CASSVVMQGGTEAFF. The DNA of the CDR3 is TGTGCCAGCAGCGTAGTGATGCAGGGGGGGACTGAAGCTTTCTTT.

This chain connects TRBV2 to TRBJ2-5, with 8 bases matching TRBD2. The CDR3 spans 15 residues. From germline, CDR1 is SNHLY and CDR2 FYNNEI. V dropped 7 bases and J dropped 4; count of bases not matched to a gene: 11. The CDR3 DNA reads TGTGCCAGCACCCAAGGGACTAGATCGGTAGAGACCCAGTACTTC. Translation gives CASTQGTRSVETQYF.

This clone was detected only a few times. The V and J genes are TRBV19 and TRBJ1-2; TRBD1 agrees at 9 bases. V was pared by 5 bases and J by 7 bases, with 11 bases of the junction left unmatched. CDR3 length: 15 residues. Germline loops: CDR1 LNHDA, CDR2 SQIVND (reference sequence). DNA for the CDR3: TGTGCCAGTAGTTCCGGCGGGACAGGGACGGGTGGCTACACCTTC. Translated: CASSSGGTGTGGYTF.

The chain employs TRBV19 and TRBJ1-1, with TRBD1 as a possible D gene (6 bases). V was cut by 3 bases and J by 1 base, with 15 bases left in between. Germline CDR1 reads LNHDA; CDR2 reads SQIVND (reference sequence). This CDR3 spans 16 amino acids. CDR3 coding DNA: TGTGCCAGTAGTATGAAACAGGGCAGAACGAACACTGAAGCTTTCTTT. Protein product: CASSMKQGRTNTEAFF.